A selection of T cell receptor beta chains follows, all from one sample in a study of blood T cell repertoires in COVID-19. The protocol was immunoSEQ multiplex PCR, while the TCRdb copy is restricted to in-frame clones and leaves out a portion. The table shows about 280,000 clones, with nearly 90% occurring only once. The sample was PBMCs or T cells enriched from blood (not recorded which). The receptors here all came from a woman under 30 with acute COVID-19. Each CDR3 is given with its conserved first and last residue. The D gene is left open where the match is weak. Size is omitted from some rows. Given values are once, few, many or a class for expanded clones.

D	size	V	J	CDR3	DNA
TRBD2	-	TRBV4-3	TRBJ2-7	CASSQDLAGAPYEQYF	TGCGCCAGCAGCCAAGATCTAGCGGGCGCTCCCTACGAGCAGTACTTC
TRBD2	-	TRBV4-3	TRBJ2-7	CASSQATSGQSYEQYF	TGCGCCAGCAGCCAAGCGACTAGCGGACAGTCATACGAGCAGTACTTC
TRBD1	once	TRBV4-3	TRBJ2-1	CASSLGQGVYNEQFF	TGCGCCAGCAGCCTGGGACAGGGGGTTTACAATGAGCAGTTCTTC
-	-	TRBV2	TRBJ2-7	CASRLLVVSYEQYF	TGTGCCAGCAGACTACTAGTAGTCTCCTACGAGCAGTACTTC
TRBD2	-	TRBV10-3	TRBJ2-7	CAISERLAETYEQYF	TGTGCCATCAGTGAGCGACTAGCGGAAACCTACGAGCAGTACTTC
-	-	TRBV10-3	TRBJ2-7	CAISTGYEQYF	TGTGCCATCAGTACGGGCTACGAGCAGTACTTC
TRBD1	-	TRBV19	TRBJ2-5	CASSMGQGWETQYF	TGTGCCAGTAGTATGGGACAGGGGTGGGAGACCCAGTACTTC
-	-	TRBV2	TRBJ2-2	CASSERGLNTGELFF	TGTGCCAGCAGTGAAAGGGGCCTAAACACCGGGGAGCTGTTTTTT
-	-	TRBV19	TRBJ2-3	CATLGLAESADTQYF	TGTGCCACCCTAGGGCTAGCTGAATCTGCAGATACGCAGTATTTT
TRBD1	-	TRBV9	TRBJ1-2	CASSTQTGFGYGYTF	TGTGCCAGCAGCACACAGACAGGGTTTGGCTATGGCTACACCTTC
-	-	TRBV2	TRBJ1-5	CASRGQGRQPQHF	TGTGCCAGCAGGGGGCAGGGAAGGCAGCCCCAGCATTTT
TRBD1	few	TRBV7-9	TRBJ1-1	CASSTGASSEAFF	TGTGCCAGCAGTACAGGGGCTAGTAGTGAAGCTTTCTTT
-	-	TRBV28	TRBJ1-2	CASSLGGAPRPYTF	TGTGCCAGCAGTTTGGGGGGGGCGCCCCGCCCGTACACCTTC
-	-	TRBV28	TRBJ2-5	CASSLNPRQLQETQYF	TGTGCCAGCAGTTTAAACCCCCGACAGCTACAAGAGACCCAGTACTTC
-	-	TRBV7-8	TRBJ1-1	CASSLAGRMNTEAFF	TGTGCCAGCAGCTTAGCGGGGAGGATGAACACTGAAGCTTTCTTT
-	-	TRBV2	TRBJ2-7	CASTLAGTYEQYF	TGTGCCAGCACCCTTGCGGGGACCTACGAGCAGTACTTC
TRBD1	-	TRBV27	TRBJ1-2	CASGTGSNGYTF	TGTGCCAGTGGGACAGGGTCTAATGGCTACACCTTC